What follows describes a single T cell receptor beta chain. Its target is unknown. PCR was performed using 60 Vbeta and 13 Jbeta primers. Generated by immunoSEQ multiplex PCR, the TCRdb table keeps only in-frame clones and is missing some. The table lists just over 150,000 clones, around 74% of them singletons. This sample was taken from a study of cytomegalovirus exposure and HLA in healthy donors. Study-level results: Owing to their indistinguishability, certain V segments, notably TRBV6-2 and TRBV6-3, were excluded. Most observed TCR sequences were rare, whereas some public TCRs were detected in many donors. Through in vitro validation, three CMV-associated chains were shown to be specific for CMV antigens.

Healthy donors of bone marrow made up the group. This CDR3 has 13 amino acids. Germline lookup yields CDR1 SGHRS and CDR2 YFSETQ. V lost 1 base to trimming and J lost 8 bases; unmatched junction nucleotides: 5. The J gene is TRBJ1-2, the V gene TRBV5-1; 7 nucleotides match TRBD1. Input material: PBMCs. The clonotype comes from a female donor in good health and CMV-seronegative. The chain's CDR3 is CASSLNRGFGYTF. The CDR3 region has the DNA TGCGCCAGCAGCTTGAACAGGGGCTTCGGCTACACCTTC.